Presented here are 15 T cell receptor beta chains from one specimen sequenced in a study of blood T cell repertoires in COVID-19. TCRdb keeps only in-frame clones here, not all; method: immunoSEQ multiplex PCR. The sample includes roughly 290,000 clones, 80% to 90% of them seen just once. The sample comprised PBMCs or T cells enriched from blood (not recorded which). Every receptor here comes from a woman aged 30 to 39 who had recovered from COVID-19.

The chain employs TRBV6-5 and TRBJ1-2; 9 nucleotides agree with TRBD1. The V segment lost 6 bases and the J segment 8 bases; nucleotides outside the gene matches: 10. Germline V CDR1 and CDR2: MNHEY, SVGAGI. The CDR3 consists of 14 residues. CDR3 nucleotides: TGTGCCAGCAGGGATCGGGACAGGGTAGGCGGCTACACCTTC. Amino acid sequence: CASRDRDRVGGYTF.

This chain connects TRBV14 to TRBJ1-2; no clear D. V was clipped by 0 bases and J by 0 bases, with 11 bases between them. Germline V gene sequence: CDR1 SGHDN, CDR2 FVKESK. The CDR3 sequence is 16 residues long. CDR3 protein: CASSQDRRIANYGYTF. Written as DNA, the CDR3 is TGTGCCAGCAGCCAAGATCGGCGGATAGCTAACTATGGCTACACCTTC.

The rearrangement links TRBV29-1 to TRBJ2-3, with D maybe TRBD1 (5 bases). CDR1 is SQVTM and CDR2 is ANQGSEA in the germline V gene. CDR3 size: 15 residues. V lost 2 bases and J lost 3, with 15 bases in between. The CDR3 loop reads CSVEKGRGLTDTQYF. The CDR3 DNA reads TGCAGCGTTGAAAAGGGTAGGGGTTTGACAGATACGCAGTATTTT.

A few counts support this clone. This rearrangement joins TRBV19 to TRBJ2-7; a weak D match, TRBD2 (6 bases). The V gene lost 6 bases and the J gene lost 6 bases, with 21 bases spanning the gap. This CDR3 spans 15 amino acids. Germline V gene data show CDR1 as LNHDA and CDR2 as SQIVND (reference sequence). The CDR3 DNA follows: TGTGCCAGTAGGGACCCCTTCGGGAGACAGTCCGAGCAGTACTTC. It yields the protein CASRDPFGRQSEQYF.

The V gene is TRBV7-9, the J gene TRBJ1-4; D is possibly TRBD1 (6 bases). The CDR3 runs 15 residues. The ends were cut back, 2 bases at V and 5 bases at J, with 12 bases in the middle. Looked up from germline, CDR1 is SEHNR and CDR2 is FQNEAQ (reference sequence). CDR3 bases: TGTGCCAGCAGCTTACAGGGGCTAGGAAATGAAAAACTGTTTTTT. This encodes CASSLQGLGNEKLFF. Combining the CDR3 with reference TRBV7-9 and TRBJ1-4 gives the whole variable domain DTGVSQNPRHKITKRGQNVTFRCDPISEHNRLYWYRQTLGQGPEFLTYFQNEAQLEKSRLLSDRFSAERPKGSFSTLEIQRTEQGDSAMYLCASSLQGLGNEKLFFGSGTQLSVL.

The V call is TRBV5-1, the J call TRBJ2-2; possibly TRBD2 for D (5 bases). The CDR3 runs 17 residues. V gave up 0 bases and J gave up 0 bases, with 12 bases separating them. Per germline, CDR1 SGHRS and CDR2 YFSETQ. In DNA, the CDR3 is TGCGCCAGCAGCTTGGCCGGTGAGGGCGCGAACACCGGGGAGCTGTTTTTT. Protein product: CASSLAGEGANTGELFF.

The chain employs TRBV6-2 or TRBV6-3 and TRBJ2-2; D gene ambiguous. CDR1 and CDR2 from the germline V gene are MNHEY and SVGEGT. The V gene lost 5 bases and the J gene lost 0 bases, with 10 bases spanning the gap. The CDR3 has 15 residues. Here the CDR3 reads CASSPVFPNTGELFF. CDR3 sequence (DNA): TGTGCCAGCAGTCCCGTGTTCCCGAACACCGGGGAGCTGTTTTTT.

The gene calls are TRBV5-1 and TRBJ2-6, with TRBD1 matching 7 bases. Germline CDR1 is SGHRS and CDR2 is YFSETQ. V lost 4 bases, J lost 0 bases, and 10 bases stayed unmatched. This CDR3 comprises 18 residues. The CDR3 nucleotides are TGCGCCAGCAGCCCGGCTAACAGGGGCTCCTCTGGGGCCAACGTCCTGACTTTC. Translating gives CASSPANRGSSGANVLTF.

There are a few counts of this clone. The chain combines TRBV5-5 with TRBJ1-5; 7 positions match TRBD1. The CDR3 is made up of 16 amino acids. With V trimmed by 0 bases and J by 2 bases, 5 bases remained unmatched. The germline V gene has CDR1 SGHKS and CDR2 YYEKEE (reference sequence). The CDR3 reads CASSLAGGHGNQPQHF. Here the CDR3 DNA reads TGTGCCAGCAGCTTGGCAGGGGGTCATGGCAATCAGCCCCAGCATTTT.

The chain uses TRBV28 and TRBJ1-3; D might be TRBD1 (5 bases). Deletions cut 2 bases from V and 9 bases from J, with 8 bases between. This CDR3 is 12 amino acids long. CDR1 is MDHEN, CDR2 SYDVKM, per germline. CDR3 sequence: CASSLQGVTIYF. Written as DNA, the CDR3 is TGTGCCAGCAGTTTACAGGGTGTCACCATATATTTT.

The chain joins TRBV27 to TRBJ1-1; tentative D call: TRBD1 (5 bases). With 4 bases removed from V and 5 bases from J, the gap between germline ends came to 14 bases. The CDR3 is 14 amino acids. The germline CDR1 and CDR2 sequences are MNHEY and SMNVEV (reference sequence). DNA for the CDR3: TGTGCCAGCAGTTGGGCGGGGGGTTCGACTGAAGCTTTCTTT. This translates into CASSWAGGSTEAFF.

The genes are TRBV24-1 and TRBJ2-7, with 8 bases identical to TRBD1. The germline gives CDR1 KGHDR, CDR2 SFDVKD. The CDR3 loop spans 14 amino acids. The trim removed 0 bases at V and 4 bases at J, leaving 1 base unmatched. The CDR3 coding sequence is TGTGCCACCAGTGATTTGCGACAGGGGTACGAGCAGTACTTC. Protein product: CATSDLRQGYEQYF.

The V and J genes are TRBV3-1 (or the pseudogene TRBV3-2) and TRBJ1-3; D might be TRBD1 (6 bases). Germline V lookup: CDR1 LGHDT, CDR2 YNNKEL (reference sequence). Trimming removed 3 bases at V and 0 bases at J, with 12 bases between. The CDR3 runs to 16 residues. In nucleotides, the CDR3 is TGTGCCAGCAGCCACGAGGGGGGGTTCTCTGGAAACACCATATATTTT. Translated, it gives CASSHEGGFSGNTIYF.

The chain is built from TRBV9 and TRBJ2-7; TRBD1 is a possible D gene (6 bases). Germline loops: CDR1 SGDLS, CDR2 YYNGEE. The CDR3 length is 15 residues. Trimming took off 4 bases at V and 3 bases at J, with 17 bases between the two ends. The CDR3 protein is CASSKEATGSYEQYF. The CDR3 DNA is TGTGCCAGCAGCAAAGAGGCAACAGGGAGCTACGAGCAGTACTTC. Full variable domain (rest looked up from reference TRBV9 and TRBJ2-7): DSGVTQTPKHLITATGQRVTLRCSPRSGDLSVYWYQQSLDQGLQFLIQYYNGEERAKGNILERFSAQQFPDLHSELNLSSLELGDSALYFCASSKEATGSYEQYFGPGTRLTVT.

The J gene is TRBJ2-2, the V gene TRBV10-3, with a weak D call TRBD1 (5 bases). The CDR3 consists of 12 residues. CDR1 is ENHRY and CDR2 is SYGVKD in the germline V gene. Between the trimmed V and J ends, which lost 7 bases and 5 bases, there was a span of 8 bases. CDR3 region: CAINKGTGELFF. CDR3 nucleotide sequence: TGTGCCATCAACAAGGGGACCGGGGAGCTGTTTTTT.